Included here is one TCR beta chain sequence, with context. The sample is drawn from a study of CD8 T cells in Susac syndrome. Random-hexamer reverse transcription was applied to roughly 0.5 to 1 ug RNA. TCRdb itself ran the immunoSEQ multiplex PCR reads through MiXCR, one entry per CDR3 protein. The repertoire consists of 150,000 to 200,000 distinct CDR3 sequences, with just over 90% occurring once and the leading ten covering about 0.14%. Germline CDR1 reads SQVTM; CDR2 reads ANQGSEA. This CDR3 comprises 15 residues. V was clipped by 5 bases and J by 4 bases, with 18 bases between them. This sequence was found in a human donor in good health. Sequenced sample: CD4+ T cells from PBMCs. The rearrangement links TRBV29-1 to TRBJ1-3; D is possibly TRBD1 (6 bases). The CDR3 sequence: CSVSRSGARGNTIYF. In nucleotides, the CDR3 is TGCAGCGTTTCGAGGTCGGGGGCGCGAGGAAACACCATATATTTT.